This T cell receptor beta chain was identified in a study of early T cells in non-severe SARS-CoV-2 infection listed by TCRdb under 2021. With respect to the entire study: Bulk RNA from unsorted whole blood was used for TCR sequencing, so alpha and beta chains could not be paired. Here is what the overall study found, with its caveats: VDJdb matching was skewed toward anti-spike CD8 responses, so virus-specific expansions were likely underestimated and private and CD4 specificities were missed.

The protocol used for the library was 5' RACE. The data were produced on a NextSeq 500. To correct for sequencing error and PCR bias, the TCR library protocol tagged individual cDNA molecules with unique molecular identifiers. TCR alpha and beta chains were both sequenced, and the abundances of alpha and beta sequences in each sample were closely correlated with each other. The authors processed their data as follows. Decombinator V4 was used to annotate the V gene, J gene and CDR3 of the TCR sequences. TCRs were defined as expanded if a significant change between any two time points was detected under a Poisson model with p below 0.0001. TCR abundances were normalised to the total number of TCRs sequenced per sample and expressed as counts per million. VDJdb, accessed 1 November 2021, was searched for CMV, EBV and SARS-CoV-2 annotated TCRs, with TCRs annotated for multiple antigens excluded. TCRdb redid the processing of the public reads, applying fastp at Q25 and MiXCR, and retained in-frame beta chains. Each entry merges the rows of one CDR3 protein and shows their most common DNA and genes. These V and J calls are TCRdb output, not the study's own analysis. In this sample the table shows around 84,000 distinct CDR3 sequences, approximately 14% of which occur a single time. 6% to 7.5% of the sample goes to the ten largest clones.

The sample holds a few counts of this clonotype. Its specific antigen is unknown. No base quality information exists; no much larger clone differs at one position. The study was a case-control design nested within a healthcare worker cohort in London, UK, with weekly nasopharyngeal swab PCR tests and blood sampling. Healthcare workers were enrolled in the week of the UK lockdown, from 23 to 31 March 2020, and were followed every week for up to about 15 weeks. The clonotype comes from an adult who was a healthcare worker with PCR-confirmed SARS-CoV-2 infection or an uninfected control (not recorded which). What was sequenced was whole blood.

At the DNA level, the sequence is TGTGCCAGCAGTCGAGACAGGGGTGACTATGGCTACACCTTC. It specifies CASSRDRGDYGYTF. The V and J segments used are TRBV2 and TRBJ1-2; 8 bases in between match TRBD1. The germline V end is reduced by 5 bases and the J end by 3 bases; junction bases left unmatched: 5. Reading the germline V gene gives CDR1 SNHLY and CDR2 FYNNEI. The CDR3 runs 14 amino acids, cysteine and phenylalanine included. The retained sequence is limited to the CDR3, 42 bases, with the frame set at the first base.